The source of this TCR beta chain is a study of T cell repertoires in cytomegalovirus infection. Using its own MiXCR run on the reads, TCRdb lists one record per CDR3 protein. The profile shows tens of thousands of distinct CDR3 sequences, 20% of them singletons. V shed 5 bases and J shed 10 bases, with 11 bases lying between them. The CDR3 totals 11 residues. Germline CDR1 and CDR2: SNHLY and FYNNEI. This clonotype appeared a few times. Its antigen is still unknown. The origin of this receptor is a human donor in good health (CMV status not recorded). Some clones in this sample may be carry-over from other donors' samples. This chain uses TRBV2 with TRBJ1-2; D might be TRBD1 (6 bases). The sequenced sample was CD8+ T cells from cultured PBMCs, obtained from culture after CMV antigen stimulation. CDR3 amino acids: CASSSQGYYTF. DNA for the CDR3: TGTGCCAGCAGTTCACAGGGATACTACACCTTC.